This TCR beta chain came from a study of CD8 T cells in Susac syndrome. The CDR3 consists of 12 residues. Trimming stripped 0 bases from V and 11 bases from J, with 9 bases between. Germline V gives CDR1 SGHRS, CDR2 YFSETQ. It was with random hexamers that about 0.45 to 1 ug RNA was reverse transcribed. One entry per CDR3 protein results from TCRdb running MiXCR on the immunoSEQ multiplex PCR reads. Here the sample spans around 120,000 distinct CDR3 sequences, approximately 94% being singletons. The receptor comes from a human donor with multiple sclerosis. The sequenced material came from CD4+ T cells from PBMCs. V usage is TRBV5-1 and J usage is TRBJ2-4; the D gene is possibly TRBD1 (7 bases). The chain's CDR3 is CASSLGRGVQYF. The CDR3 coding sequence is TGCGCCAGCAGCTTGGGCAGGGGGGTTCAGTACTTC.